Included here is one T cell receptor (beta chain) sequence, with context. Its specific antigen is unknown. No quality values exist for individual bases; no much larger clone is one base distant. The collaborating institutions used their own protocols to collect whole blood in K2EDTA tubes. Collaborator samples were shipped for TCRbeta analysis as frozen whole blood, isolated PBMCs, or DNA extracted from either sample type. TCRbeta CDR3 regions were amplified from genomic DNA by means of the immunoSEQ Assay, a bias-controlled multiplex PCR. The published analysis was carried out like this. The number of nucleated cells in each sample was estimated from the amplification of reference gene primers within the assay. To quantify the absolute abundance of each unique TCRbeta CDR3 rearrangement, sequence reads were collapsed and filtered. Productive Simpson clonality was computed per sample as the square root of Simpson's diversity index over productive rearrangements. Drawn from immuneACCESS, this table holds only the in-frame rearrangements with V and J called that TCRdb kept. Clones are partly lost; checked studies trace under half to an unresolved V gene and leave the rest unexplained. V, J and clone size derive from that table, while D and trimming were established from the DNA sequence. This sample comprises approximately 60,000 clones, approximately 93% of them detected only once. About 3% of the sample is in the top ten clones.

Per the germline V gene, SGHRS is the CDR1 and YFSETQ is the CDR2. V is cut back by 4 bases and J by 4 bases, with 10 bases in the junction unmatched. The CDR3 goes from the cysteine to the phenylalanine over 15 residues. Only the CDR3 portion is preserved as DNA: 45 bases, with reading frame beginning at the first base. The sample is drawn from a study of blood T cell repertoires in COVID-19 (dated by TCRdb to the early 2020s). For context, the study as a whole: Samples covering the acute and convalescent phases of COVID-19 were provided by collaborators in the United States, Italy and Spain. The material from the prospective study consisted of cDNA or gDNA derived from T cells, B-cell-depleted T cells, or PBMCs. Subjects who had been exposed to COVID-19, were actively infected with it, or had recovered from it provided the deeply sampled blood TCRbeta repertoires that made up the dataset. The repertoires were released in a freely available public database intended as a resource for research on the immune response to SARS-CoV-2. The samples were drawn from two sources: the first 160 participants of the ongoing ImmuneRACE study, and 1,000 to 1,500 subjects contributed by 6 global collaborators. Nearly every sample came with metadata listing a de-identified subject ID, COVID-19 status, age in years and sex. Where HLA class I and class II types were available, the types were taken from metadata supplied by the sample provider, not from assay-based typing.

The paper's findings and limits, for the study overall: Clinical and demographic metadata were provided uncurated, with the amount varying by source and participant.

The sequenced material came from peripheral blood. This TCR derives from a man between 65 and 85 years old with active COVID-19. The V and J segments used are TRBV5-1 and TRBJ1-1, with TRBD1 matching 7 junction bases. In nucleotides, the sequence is TGCGCCAGCAGCGTCGGACAGGCCGTGGGCACTGAAGCTTTCTTT. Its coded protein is CASSVGQAVGTEAFF. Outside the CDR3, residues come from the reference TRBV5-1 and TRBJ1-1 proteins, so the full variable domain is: KAGVTQTPRYLIKTRGQQVTLSCSPISGHRSVSWYQQTPGQGLQFLFEYFSETQRNKGNFPGRFSGRQFSNSRSEMNVSTLELGDSALYLCASSVGQAVGTEAFFGQGTRLTVV.